This is a list of T cell receptor beta chains from one sample in a study of shared T cell receptors in the human thymus. Clones were sequenced by immunoSEQ multiplex PCR, and TCRdb holds only the in-frame ones, with some missing. The profile covers 650,000 to 950,000 clones, with 70% to 90% appearing a single time and roughly 0.01% taken by the ten largest. This same sample was also taken into another study, of human thymus T cells.

The specimen was thymocytes. These receptors all stem from a girl less than two years old with a congenital heart defect. The CDR3 runs from the conserved cysteine through the conserved F or W. Each record gives: V gene, J gene, clone size, D gene, CDR3 length, CDR3 DNA, CDR3 protein. D genes are given only for firm matches. The size of a clone is reported for some rows only, either as once, few or many, or as a class for expanded clones.

v_gene: TRBV6-5; j_gene: TRBJ1-1; abundance: NA; d_gene: NA; len: 15; CDR3nt: TGTGCCAGCAGTTCCCAGCGGACAGAGAACACTGAAGCTTTCTTT; CDR3aa: CASSSQRTENTEAFF
v_gene: TRBV4-2; j_gene: TRBJ2-1; abundance: NA; d_gene: TRBD1; len: 16; CDR3nt: TGTGCCAGCAGCCAAGTAATCTCAGGACAGGGGAATGAGCAGTTCTTC; CDR3aa: CASSQVISGQGNEQFF
v_gene: TRBV19; j_gene: TRBJ2-2; abundance: NA; d_gene: NA; len: 13; CDR3nt: TGTGCCAGTAGTATGGGGGGAACCGGGGAGCTGTTTTTT; CDR3aa: CASSMGGTGELFF
v_gene: TRBV14; j_gene: TRBJ2-2; abundance: NA; d_gene: NA; len: 17; CDR3nt: TGTGCCAGCAGCCAAGGGTGGATCGGGGGTCGGACCGGGGAGCTGTTTTTT; CDR3aa: CASSQGWIGGRTGELFF
v_gene: TRBV5-4; j_gene: TRBJ2-1; abundance: NA; d_gene: NA; len: 16; CDR3nt: TGTGCCAGCAGCTTGGTCGGGGGAACCTCCTACAATGAGCAGTTCTTC; CDR3aa: CASSLVGGTSYNEQFF
v_gene: TRBV28; j_gene: TRBJ1-2; abundance: NA; d_gene: TRBD1; len: 18; CDR3nt: TGTGCCAGCAGTCATCGTCTATCGATCTGGGGGACAGTCTATGGCTACACCTTC; CDR3aa: CASSHRLSIWGTVYGYTF
v_gene: TRBV9; j_gene: TRBJ1-1; abundance: NA; d_gene: NA; len: 14; CDR3nt: TGTGCCAGCAGCCTAGGGGGGCAGAACACTGAAGCTTTCTTT; CDR3aa: CASSLGGQNTEAFF
v_gene: TRBV7-9; j_gene: TRBJ1-6; abundance: NA; d_gene: TRBD1; len: 15; CDR3nt: TGTGCCAGCAGCTTATGGGACAGGAGTAATTCACCCCTCCACTTT; CDR3aa: CASSLWDRSNSPLHF
v_gene: TRBV5-4; j_gene: TRBJ1-1; abundance: NA; d_gene: NA; len: 12; CDR3nt: TGTGCCAGCAGCTGGGAGGGGCCTGAAGCTTTCTTT; CDR3aa: CASSWEGPEAFF
v_gene: TRBV27; j_gene: TRBJ2-7; abundance: NA; d_gene: NA; len: 15; CDR3nt: TGTGCCAGCAGTTTGGGACTGCCGCTAACCTACGAGCAGTACTTC; CDR3aa: CASSLGLPLTYEQYF
v_gene: TRBV19; j_gene: TRBJ2-2; abundance: NA; d_gene: NA; len: 16; CDR3nt: TGTGCCAGTAGTATAGACGACGGACACCCTACCGGGGAGCTGTTTTTT; CDR3aa: CASSIDDGHPTGELFF
v_gene: TRBV27; j_gene: TRBJ2-3; abundance: NA; d_gene: TRBD2; len: 21; CDR3nt: TGTGCCAGCAGCCGCGTTATTTGGGGACTAGCGGGGAATCTATACCTGGGGACGCAGTATTTT; CDR3aa: CASSRVIWGLAGNLYLGTQYF
v_gene: TRBV5-4; j_gene: TRBJ1-2; abundance: NA; d_gene: NA; len: 16; CDR3nt: TGTGCCAGCAGCAAGGGAGGTGGGAGGTCGGACTATGGCTACACCTTC; CDR3aa: CASSKGGGRSDYGYTF
v_gene: TRBV14; j_gene: TRBJ1-6; abundance: NA; d_gene: TRBD1; len: 16; CDR3nt: TGTGCCAGCAGCCGCGAACAGGGGGCCACAATCTCACCCCTCCACTTT; CDR3aa: CASSREQGATISPLHF
v_gene: TRBV7-9; j_gene: TRBJ2-7; abundance: NA; d_gene: NA; len: 11; CDR3nt: TGTGCCAGCAGCTTTTTTCAGGAGCAGTACTTC; CDR3aa: CASSFFQEQYF
v_gene: TRBV6-1; j_gene: TRBJ1-5; abundance: NA; d_gene: NA; len: 15; CDR3nt: TGTGCCAGCAGTCGCCGGGAGCTAGGGAATCAGCCCCAGCATTTT; CDR3aa: CASSRRELGNQPQHF
v_gene: TRBV27; j_gene: TRBJ2-7; abundance: NA; d_gene: NA; len: 12; CDR3nt: TGTGCCAGCAGCTCACAGGGATACGAGCAGTACTTC; CDR3aa: CASSSQGYEQYF
v_gene: TRBV7-8; j_gene: TRBJ1-2; abundance: NA; d_gene: NA; len: 14; CDR3nt: TGTGCCAGCAGCCAACCGGGCACAGGCTATGGCTACACCTTC; CDR3aa: CASSQPGTGYGYTF
v_gene: TRBV18; j_gene: TRBJ2-3; abundance: NA; d_gene: TRBD1; len: 17; CDR3nt: TGTGCCAGCTCACCCCCCACCCAGGCAGGGGGCGAAGATACGCAGTATTTT; CDR3aa: CASSPPTQAGGEDTQYF
v_gene: TRBV5-1; j_gene: TRBJ2-7; abundance: NA; d_gene: TRBD2; len: 16; CDR3nt: TGCGCCAGCAGCCTAAACCTCGGGGAGGGACTGGGGGAGCAGTACTTC; CDR3aa: CASSLNLGEGLGEQYF
v_gene: TRBV5-6; j_gene: TRBJ2-3; abundance: NA; d_gene: NA; len: 18; CDR3nt: TGTGCCAGCAGCTCCCGGCGGGCCGCGACCTTTGTTACAGATACGCAGTATTTT; CDR3aa: CASSSRRAATFVTDTQYF
v_gene: TRBV5-6; j_gene: TRBJ1-2; abundance: few; d_gene: NA; len: 15; CDR3nt: TGTGCCAGCAGCTGGAGGGACCGGACTAACTATGGCTACACCTTC; CDR3aa: CASSWRDRTNYGYTF
v_gene: TRBV4-1; j_gene: TRBJ1-5; abundance: few; d_gene: NA; len: 16; CDR3nt: TGCGCCAGCAGCCAAGATCGCCAGGGGAAAAATCAGCCCCAGCATTTT; CDR3aa: CASSQDRQGKNQPQHF
v_gene: TRBV19; j_gene: TRBJ1-2; abundance: NA; d_gene: NA; len: 13; CDR3nt: TGTGCCAGTACACCGCGGCAGTACTTTGGCTACACCTTC; CDR3aa: CASTPRQYFGYTF
v_gene: TRBV2; j_gene: TRBJ2-7; abundance: NA; d_gene: TRBD1; len: 14; CDR3nt: TGTGCCAGCGTATGGGACAGGGGCGGTAACGAGCAGTACTTC; CDR3aa: CASVWDRGGNEQYF
v_gene: TRBV5-1; j_gene: TRBJ2-3; abundance: NA; d_gene: NA; len: 15; CDR3nt: TGCGCCAGCAGCTTGAACCAGGGCCCTGAAGATACGCAGTATTTT; CDR3aa: CASSLNQGPEDTQYF
v_gene: TRBV4-3; j_gene: TRBJ1-6; abundance: NA; d_gene: NA; len: 17; CDR3nt: TGCGCCAGCAGCCCCTCCGGGGTCAGCTCCTATAATTCACCCCTCCACTTT; CDR3aa: CASSPSGVSSYNSPLHF
v_gene: TRBV7-9; j_gene: TRBJ2-3; abundance: NA; d_gene: NA; len: 14; CDR3nt: TGTGCCAGCAGCTTGCTAGCCAACACAGATACGCAGTATTTT; CDR3aa: CASSLLANTDTQYF
v_gene: TRBV5-1; j_gene: TRBJ2-6; abundance: NA; d_gene: TRBD1; len: 18; CDR3nt: TGCGCCAGCAGCTTGTATGGGACAGGCCGCTCTGGGGCCAACGTCCTGACTTTC; CDR3aa: CASSLYGTGRSGANVLTF
v_gene: TRBV6-6; j_gene: TRBJ2-3; abundance: NA; d_gene: NA; len: 13; CDR3nt: TGTGCCAGCAGACCCCGGGGAGCAGATACGCAGTATTTT; CDR3aa: CASRPRGADTQYF
v_gene: TRBV7-9; j_gene: TRBJ1-2; abundance: NA; d_gene: TRBD1; len: 14; CDR3nt: TGTGCCAGCAGCTTAACTCACAGGGGGCATGGCTACACCTTC; CDR3aa: CASSLTHRGHGYTF
v_gene: TRBV5-6; j_gene: TRBJ1-1; abundance: once; d_gene: NA; len: 14; CDR3nt: TGTGCCAGCAGCCTCGGGGGTACTATCACTGAAGCTTTCTTT; CDR3aa: CASSLGGTITEAFF
v_gene: TRBV19; j_gene: TRBJ1-4; abundance: NA; d_gene: NA; len: 14; CDR3nt: TGTGCCAGTAGTATGCGCAGGGGACGTGAAAAACTGTTTTTT; CDR3aa: CASSMRRGREKLFF
v_gene: TRBV27; j_gene: TRBJ2-7; abundance: NA; d_gene: NA; len: 17; CDR3nt: TGTGCCAGCAGTTTTTACTCTGAACAGGGTTCCAACTACGAGCAGTACTTC; CDR3aa: CASSFYSEQGSNYEQYF
v_gene: TRBV7-6; j_gene: TRBJ2-7; abundance: NA; d_gene: NA; len: 15; CDR3nt: TGTGCCAGCAGCTTATTATTAGGACAGCTTTACGAGCAGTACTTC; CDR3aa: CASSLLLGQLYEQYF
v_gene: TRBV28; j_gene: TRBJ1-1; abundance: many; d_gene: NA; len: 12; CDR3nt: TGTGCCAGCAGGACAGGGAACACTGAAGCTTTCTTT; CDR3aa: CASRTGNTEAFF
v_gene: TRBV7-3; j_gene: TRBJ1-1; abundance: NA; d_gene: NA; len: 15; CDR3nt: TGTGCCAGCAGCTTAAGCTACAGGGATAACACTGAAGCTTTCTTT; CDR3aa: CASSLSYRDNTEAFF
v_gene: TRBV15; j_gene: TRBJ1-2; abundance: NA; d_gene: NA; len: 17; CDR3nt: TGTGCCACCAGCAGAGACGTCGGGGGGTCCAACCCCTATGGCTACACCTTC; CDR3aa: CATSRDVGGSNPYGYTF
v_gene: TRBV15; j_gene: TRBJ1-5; abundance: once; d_gene: TRBD1; len: 19; CDR3nt: TGTGCCACCAGCAGAGGAAGGGCGACAGGGGCGGATAAAACTCAGCCCCAGCATTTT; CDR3aa: CATSRGRATGADKTQPQHF
v_gene: TRBV11-2; j_gene: TRBJ2-3; abundance: NA; d_gene: NA; len: 15; CDR3nt: TGTGCCAGCAGCTTAGTCGGGGGGCCGACAGATACGCAGTATTTT; CDR3aa: CASSLVGGPTDTQYF
v_gene: TRBV10-3; j_gene: TRBJ2-7; abundance: NA; d_gene: TRBD2; len: 14; CDR3nt: TGTGCCATCAGAAGTGCGGGGGGCTGGAGGGAGCAGTACTTC; CDR3aa: CAIRSAGGWREQYF
v_gene: TRBV11-2; j_gene: TRBJ2-2; abundance: NA; d_gene: TRBD2; len: 17; CDR3nt: TGTGCCAGCACCCTAAAAACTAGCGGGGGGGCTGGCGGGGAGCTGTTTTTT; CDR3aa: CASTLKTSGGAGGELFF
v_gene: TRBV7-6; j_gene: TRBJ1-2; abundance: NA; d_gene: TRBD1; len: 14; CDR3nt: TGTGCCAGCAGCTTAGGCCGGGACAGGGATGGCTACACCTTC; CDR3aa: CASSLGRDRDGYTF
v_gene: TRBV4-1; j_gene: TRBJ1-1; abundance: NA; d_gene: TRBD1; len: 20; CDR3nt: TGCGCCAGCAGCCAAGCTTTGGGGACAGGGGGTGATGAGGGGAACACTGAAGCTTTCTTT; CDR3aa: CASSQALGTGGDEGNTEAFF
v_gene: TRBV5-6; j_gene: TRBJ2-5; abundance: NA; d_gene: NA; len: 14; CDR3nt: TGTGCCAGCAGCTCCCTGAACTCTAGAGAGACCCAGTACTTC; CDR3aa: CASSSLNSRETQYF
v_gene: TRBV28; j_gene: TRBJ1-1; abundance: NA; d_gene: TRBD1; len: 17; CDR3nt: TGTGCCAGCAGTGCCCAGGACAGGGGACGGGTGGACACTGAAGCTTTCTTT; CDR3aa: CASSAQDRGRVDTEAFF
v_gene: TRBV19; j_gene: TRBJ2-1; abundance: NA; d_gene: TRBD2; len: 15; CDR3nt: TGTGCCAGTTGGGGGATGGCGGGGGGCCCCAATGAGCAGTTCTTC; CDR3aa: CASWGMAGGPNEQFF
v_gene: TRBV11-2; j_gene: TRBJ2-5; abundance: NA; d_gene: TRBD1; len: 16; CDR3nt: TGTGCCAGCAGCTTACACACGCCGGGACAGCAAGAGACCCAGTACTTC; CDR3aa: CASSLHTPGQQETQYF
v_gene: TRBV4-1; j_gene: TRBJ2-7; abundance: NA; d_gene: TRBD1; len: 16; CDR3nt: TGCGCCAGCAGCCAAGGGGACAGGGTCCACTCCTACGAGCAGTACTTC; CDR3aa: CASSQGDRVHSYEQYF
v_gene: TRBV29-1; j_gene: TRBJ2-3; abundance: NA; d_gene: TRBD2; len: 15; CDR3nt: TGCAGCGTTCGGACTAGCGGGAACCACACAGATACGCAGTATTTT; CDR3aa: CSVRTSGNHTDTQYF
v_gene: TRBV4-3; j_gene: TRBJ1-4; abundance: NA; d_gene: NA; len: 14; CDR3nt: TGCGCCAGCAGCCAGCCCGACTTTAATGAAAAACTGTTTTTT; CDR3aa: CASSQPDFNEKLFF
v_gene: TRBV27; j_gene: TRBJ2-1; abundance: NA; d_gene: TRBD2; len: 19; CDR3nt: TGTGCCAGCAGGTTATATGGGAGGGGACTAGCGGGGGGTGGAGATGAGCAGTTCTTC; CDR3aa: CASRLYGRGLAGGGDEQFF
v_gene: TRBV6-6; j_gene: TRBJ2-1; abundance: NA; d_gene: NA; len: 16; CDR3nt: TGTGCCAGCAGTTACAAAGGGCGGGACTCCTACAATGAGCAGTTCTTC; CDR3aa: CASSYKGRDSYNEQFF
v_gene: TRBV6-1; j_gene: TRBJ1-1; abundance: NA; d_gene: NA; len: 13; CDR3nt: TGTGCCAGCAGGTACAGGATGAACACTGAAGCTTTCTTT; CDR3aa: CASRYRMNTEAFF
v_gene: TRBV5-6; j_gene: TRBJ2-5; abundance: few; d_gene: NA; len: 17; CDR3nt: TGTGCCAGCAGCCGATCTTTTTGGGCCGACATCGGAGAGACCCAGTACTTC; CDR3aa: CASSRSFWADIGETQYF
v_gene: TRBV4-1; j_gene: TRBJ2-3; abundance: few; d_gene: TRBD2; len: 13; CDR3nt: TGCGCCAGCACTCAGCGGGGTGGAGATACGCAGTATTTT; CDR3aa: CASTQRGGDTQYF
v_gene: TRBV7-9; j_gene: TRBJ2-7; abundance: few; d_gene: NA; len: 14; CDR3nt: TGTGCCAGCAGCCCCGAGGTACCTCTCCACGAGCAGTACTTC; CDR3aa: CASSPEVPLHEQYF